The text below deals with one T cell receptor beta chain. These data are taken from a study of T cell repertoires in ileal Crohn's disease. TCRdb's copy holds only in-frame clones and misses some; the assay was immunoSEQ multiplex PCR. The table has some 27,000 clones, 80% seen once; the top ten hold under 20%. The receptor comes from an adult with Crohn's disease. The sequencing sample was made of ileal tissue.

CDR3 in amino acids: CATSRDPRETQYF. The CDR3, as DNA: TGTGCCACCAGCAGAGATCCGCGAGAGACCCAGTACTTC. The V call is TRBV15, the J call TRBJ2-5; D ambiguous. CDR1 is LNHNV and CDR2 is YYDKDF in the germline V gene (reference sequence). The CDR3 is 13 amino acids. Trimming left V 0 bases short and J 4 bases short, with 6 bases between. The full variable domain, with the rest looked up from reference TRBV15 and TRBJ2-5, is DAMVIQNPRYQVTQFGKPVTLSCSQTLNHNVMYWYQQKSSQAPKLLFHYYDKDFNNEADTPDNFQSRRPNTSFCFLDIRSPGLGDTAMYLCATSRDPRETQYFGPGTRLLVL.